Sequencing of this T cell receptor (beta chain) was carried out in a study of blood T cell repertoires in COVID-19. The germline V gene has CDR1 KGHDR and CDR2 SFDVKD. Trimming cost V 6 bases and J 2 bases; bases outside gene matches: 12. The CDR3 is 17 residues long. The table came from immunoSEQ multiplex PCR; TCRdb's copy has only in-frame clones and leaves some out. Of about 220,000 clones listed, about four fifths are singletons. Participants were aged about 18 to 89 years from more than 20 US areas. The sequenced material came from PBMCs or T cells enriched from blood (not recorded which). The V gene is TRBV24-1, the J gene TRBJ2-5; TRBD2 matches at 9 bases. This clonotype was obtained from a woman in her thirties or forties who had been exposed to COVID-19. The CDR3 coding sequence is TGTGCCACCAGTCCCCCCCCAGCTAGCGGGGATCAAGAGACCCAGTACTTC. Its protein product is CATSPPPASGDQETQYF.